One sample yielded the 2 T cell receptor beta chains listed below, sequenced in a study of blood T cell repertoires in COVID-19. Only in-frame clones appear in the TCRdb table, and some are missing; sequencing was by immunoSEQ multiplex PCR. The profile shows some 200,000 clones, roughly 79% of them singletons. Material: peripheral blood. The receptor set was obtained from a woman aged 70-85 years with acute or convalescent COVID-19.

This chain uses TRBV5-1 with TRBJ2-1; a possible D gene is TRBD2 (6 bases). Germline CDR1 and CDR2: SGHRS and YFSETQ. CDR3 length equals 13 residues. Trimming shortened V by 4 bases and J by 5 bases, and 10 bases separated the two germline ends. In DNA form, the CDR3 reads TGCGCCAGCAGCCGGGAGCAGGACAATGAGCAGTTCTTC. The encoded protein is CASSREQDNEQFF. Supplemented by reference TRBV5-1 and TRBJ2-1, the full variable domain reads KAGVTQTPRYLIKTRGQQVTLSCSPISGHRSVSWYQQTPGQGLQFLFEYFSETQRNKGNFPGRFSGRQFSNSRSEMNVSTLELGDSALYLCASSREQDNEQFFGPGTRLTVL.

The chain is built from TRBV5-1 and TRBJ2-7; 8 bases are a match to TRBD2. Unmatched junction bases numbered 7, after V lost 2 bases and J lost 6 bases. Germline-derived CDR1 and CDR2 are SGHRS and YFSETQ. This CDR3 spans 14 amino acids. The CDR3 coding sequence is TGCGCCAGCAGCTTCTCCGGGAGGGCCTCCGAGCAGTACTTC. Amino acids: CASSFSGRASEQYF.